This TCR beta chain was retrieved from a study of blood T cell repertoires in COVID-19. Study in general: The United States, Italy and Spain supplied acute and convalescent COVID-19 samples.

As originally analysed: Estimates of nucleated cell counts were drawn from the amplification of reference gene primers. Sequenced by immunoSEQ multiplex PCR; TCRdb stores in-frame clones only, minus some. V and J calls and clone size follow that table, whereas D and trimming were derived from the DNA. This sample has about 360,000 clones, with 75% to 90% found just once. There are 14 residues in the CDR3. Germline V gene lookup returns CDR1 SGHRS and CDR2 YFSETQ. J lost 4 bases, V lost 3 bases, and 3 bases had no gene match. Seattle researchers signed up patients amid active infection and tracked them longitudinally.

The clonotype was recovered from a woman in her sixties or seventies with COVID-19, enrolled during active disease. The J gene is TRBJ1-1, the V gene TRBV5-1; 10 positions match TRBD1. The specimen was peripheral blood. For the CDR3, the DNA is TGCGCCAGCAGCTGGACAGGGGGGCGCACTGAAGCTTTCTTT. Its protein product is CASSWTGGRTEAFF.